Listed below are T cell receptor beta chains from one sample, sequenced in a study of T cell repertoires in cytomegalovirus infection. One entry per CDR3 protein results from TCRdb running MiXCR on the reads. In the table there are some 110,000 distinct CDR3 sequences, 32% of which are singletons. These receptors' antigens are unknown. The specimen comprised CD8+ T cells from cultured PBMCs, sampled from culture after CMV antigen stimulation. The receptors derive from a human donor in good health (CMV status not recorded). Some clones in this sample may be carry-over from other donors' samples. CDR3s include the opening cysteine and the closing phenylalanine or tryptophan. D genes are given only for firm matches. The listing skips clone size in some rows; elsewhere it reads once, few, many or a size class.

clone_size j_call v_call d_call cdr3_nt cdr3_aa
. TRBJ1-1 TRBV4-3 . TGCGCCAGCAGCCAAGAACGAGGGACACTGAACACTGAAGCTTTCTTT CASSQERGTLNTEAFF
. TRBJ1-3 TRBV4-1 . TGCGCCAGCAGCCACCCGAGCTCTGGAAACACCATATATTTT CASSHPSSGNTIYF
. TRBJ1-5 TRBV24-1 . TGTGCCACCAGTGATTCCGTGAGTGGGCAGCAGCATTTT CATSDSVSGQQHF
many TRBJ2-3 TRBV5-8 TRBD1 TGTGCCAGCAGCTCGGGACAGCTTTCATGGAGCACAGATACGCAGTATTTT CASSSGQLSWSTDTQYF
few TRBJ2-3 TRBV7-8 TRBD2 TGTGCCAGCATTTACGGGAGGGATAGCACAGATACGCAGTATTTT CASIYGRDSTDTQYF
. TRBJ1-2 TRBV20-1 . TGCAGTGCTAGATGGTCAGGGGATGGCTACACCTTC CSARWSGDGYTF
. TRBJ2-7 TRBV6-1 . TGTGCCACCATGGCGGAAGCGGGTTATACCTACGAGCAGTACTTC CATMAEAGYTYEQYF
. TRBJ2-2 TRBV7-9 TRBD2 TGTGCCAGCAGCCCCTCGACTAGCGGACGCGATCTCGACACCGGGGAGCTGTTTTTT CASSPSTSGRDLDTGELFF
few TRBJ1-1 TRBV7-8 . TGTGCCAGCAGCTTTGCCCAGGGGCCGAACACTGAAGCTTTCTTT CASSFAQGPNTEAFF
few TRBJ1-1 TRBV7-2 . TGTGCCAGCAGCTCCACAGGGACCCCTGAAGCTTTCTTT CASSSTGTPEAFF
. TRBJ2-7 TRBV6-6 . TGTGCCAGCAGTTATAACTACGAGCAGTACTTC CASSYNYEQYF
few TRBJ2-1 TRBV4-1 . TGCGCCAGCAGCCAACTCCCCAATGAGCAGTTCTTC CASSQLPNEQFF
few TRBJ2-1 TRBV4-1 . TGCGCCAGCAGCCAAGGTCAGTACCACAATGAGCAGTTCTTC CASSQGQYHNEQFF
. TRBJ2-5 TRBV7-9 . TGTGCCAGTCTTCCTCGGGACCAACTCCAAGAGACCCAGTACTTC CASLPRDQLQETQYF
. TRBJ1-1 TRBV19 . TGTGCCAGTAGTATAAACTCCAGAATGTGGCCTGAAGCTTTCTTT CASSINSRMWPEAFF
. TRBJ2-1 TRBV11-2 . TGTGCCAGCAGCTTACGAGGGGACCTTTACAATGAGCAGTTCTTC CASSLRGDLYNEQFF
. TRBJ1-1 TRBV25-1 TRBD1 TGTGCCAGCAGTGAATATTTTTTGGGACAGGGGGACACTGAAGCTTTCTTT CASSEYFLGQGDTEAFF
. TRBJ1-5 TRBV6-2/TRBV6-3 . TGTGCCAGCAGTTACTTTAATCAGCCCCAGCATTTT CASSYFNQPQHF
few TRBJ2-1 TRBV4-1 TRBD1 TGCGCCAGCAGCCGCAGGTCTGGGACAGGGGGCTCGGATGAGCAGTTCTTC CASSRRSGTGGSDEQFF
. TRBJ2-7 TRBV29-1 TRBD1 TGCAGCGTCCTCGCGGCCGGACAGGACGTATACGAGCAGTACTTC CSVLAAGQDVYEQYF
few TRBJ2-5 TRBV11-2 . TGTGCCAGCAGCCCTATGGTCTTGGAGACCCAGTACTTC CASSPMVLETQYF
many TRBJ1-5 TRBV7-2 . TGTGCCAGCAGCTTAACGGGCTGGGAGGGTCAGCCCCAGCATTTT CASSLTGWEGQPQHF
. TRBJ2-5 TRBV7-9 TRBD1 TGTGCCAGCAGCCCCCGGGACAGGGGGTTTCAAGAGACCCAGTACTTC CASSPRDRGFQETQYF
. TRBJ2-6 TRBV29-1 . TGCAGCGTTGAAGGAACGGGCTCTGGGGCCAACGTCCTGACTTTC CSVEGTGSGANVLTF
few TRBJ2-1 TRBV7-8 . TGTGCCAGCAGCTTAAAGGAGGGGACCTTCTTCTACAATGAGCAGTTCTTC CASSLKEGTFFYNEQFF
. TRBJ1-1 TRBV7-9 . TGTGCCAGCAGCACTATCCGGGACACCGAAGCTTTCTTT CASSTIRDTEAFF
. TRBJ1-6 TRBV24-1 . TGTGCCACCAGTGATTTGCCCGGCTCTTCCTCCTATAATTCACCCCTCCACTTT CATSDLPGSSSYNSPLHF
. TRBJ1-2 TRBV7-8 TRBD1 TGTGCCAGCAGCTTTGGGACAGGTAGAAAGGCTTCCAAGGTTGGCTACACCTTC CASSFGTGRKASKVGYTF
few TRBJ2-2 TRBV11-1 TRBD1 TGTGCCAGCAGCGAGGGACAGGGCACCGGGGAGCTGTTTTTT CASSEGQGTGELFF
many TRBJ1-2 TRBV6-2/TRBV6-3 . TGTGCCAGCAGTCTCTATACCGGAGATAGTGATGGCTACACCTTC CASSLYTGDSDGYTF
few TRBJ2-7 TRBV7-9 . TGTGCCAGCAGCTCCGACAGCGTAAACTACGAGCAGTACTTC CASSSDSVNYEQYF
. TRBJ2-5 TRBV7-9 . TGTGCCAGCAGCCACCTTGGACCCCAAGAGACCCAGTACTTC CASSHLGPQETQYF
few TRBJ1-6 TRBV6-5 . TGTGCCAGCAGGGACCCGGACGGCCGCTCCTATAATTCACCCCTCCACTTT CASRDPDGRSYNSPLHF
few TRBJ2-5 TRBV6-1 TRBD1 TGTGCCAGCGACGGGACAGGGGGATTAGAGACCCAGTACTTC CASDGTGGLETQYF
few TRBJ1-4 TRBV14 TRBD1 TGTGCCAGCAGCCAAGTTTTCCGGACAGGGCGTGAAAAACTGTTTTTT CASSQVFRTGREKLFF
. TRBJ2-5 TRBV6-6 TRBD2 TGTGCCAGCAGTTTGGGGGAGGGGGAGACCCAGTACTTC CASSLGEGETQYF
few TRBJ2-1 TRBV11-2 . TGTGCCAGCAGCTTAGGTTGGGGGTCGGATGAGCAGTTCTTC CASSLGWGSDEQFF
few TRBJ2-1 TRBV7-2 TRBD2 TGTGCCAGCAGCTTAGGTTCGGGGGGGCGTTACAATGAGCAGTTCTTC CASSLGSGGRYNEQFF
. TRBJ2-5 TRBV2 TRBD2 TGTGCCAGGGGAGGGGTAAAAGAGACCCAGTACTTC CARGGVKETQYF
. TRBJ1-2 TRBV2 . TGTGCCAGCAGTGAGGTGGTGGGTCGCTATGGCTACACCTTC CASSEVVGRYGYTF
many TRBJ1-3 TRBV7-6 . TGTGCCAGCAGCTTAGCCGGGGGTGGAAACACCATATATTTT CASSLAGGGNTIYF
few TRBJ1-5 TRBV27 TRBD1 TGTGCCAGCAGCCCGACAGGGGAGCGCAATCAGCCCCAGCATTTT CASSPTGERNQPQHF
few TRBJ2-5 TRBV20-1 . TGCAGTGCTAGAGATCTGGTCTCCGGAGAGACCCAGTACTTC CSARDLVSGETQYF
many TRBJ1-2 TRBV4-3 . TGCGCCAGCAGCCAGGGGCGGCGTTCTAACTATGGCTACACCTTC CASSQGRRSNYGYTF
. TRBJ2-4 TRBV7-6 TRBD1 TGTGCCAGCAGCTTATCGGCCGGGACAGAAAACATTCAGTACTTC CASSLSAGTENIQYF
. TRBJ2-1 TRBV7-6 TRBD1 TGTGCCAGCAGCCCCCGGGACAGTTCCTACAATGAGCAGTTCTTC CASSPRDSSYNEQFF
. TRBJ2-7 TRBV4-1 . TGCGCCAGCGCAGTGGAAGGGACGTCCTCCTACGAGCAGTACTTC CASAVEGTSSYEQYF
few TRBJ2-7 TRBV7-2 TRBD2 TGTGCCAGCAGCCTTAGCGGGGCTACCTACGAGCAGTACTTC CASSLSGATYEQYF
. TRBJ1-2 TRBV18 . TGTGCCAGCTCACCCTACGACGGATCCCTCAACTATGGCTACACCTTC CASSPYDGSLNYGYTF
many TRBJ1-2 TRBV27 . TGTGCCAGCAGTTTACACCCTTTTCCAACGGACAGTAACTATGGCTACACCTTC CASSLHPFPTDSNYGYTF
. TRBJ1-1 TRBV4-1 . TGCGCCAGCAGCCAAGATCGAGGTTTCACGAACACTGAAGCTTTCTTT CASSQDRGFTNTEAFF
many TRBJ1-2 TRBV7-9 . TGTGCCAGCAGCTCATCGCGGGATGAGGACCTTAACTATGGCTACACCTTC CASSSSRDEDLNYGYTF
many TRBJ2-5 TRBV6-1 TRBD1 TGTGCCAGCAGTGAAGTGCCACCGGGACAGGGCGAAGAGACCCAGTACTTC CASSEVPPGQGEETQYF
many TRBJ2-5 TRBV9 TRBD1 TGTGCCAGTCAACCCCTCATCGACAGGGCAGAGGAGACCCAGTACTTC CASQPLIDRAEETQYF
few TRBJ2-1 TRBV27 . TGTGCCAGCAGTTTCGGGGGTGACAATGAGCAGTTCTTC CASSFGGDNEQFF
once TRBJ1-5 TRBV27 . TGTGCCAGCAGTTTATTGGGGCAAGGGAATCAGCCCCAGCATTTT CASSLLGQGNQPQHF